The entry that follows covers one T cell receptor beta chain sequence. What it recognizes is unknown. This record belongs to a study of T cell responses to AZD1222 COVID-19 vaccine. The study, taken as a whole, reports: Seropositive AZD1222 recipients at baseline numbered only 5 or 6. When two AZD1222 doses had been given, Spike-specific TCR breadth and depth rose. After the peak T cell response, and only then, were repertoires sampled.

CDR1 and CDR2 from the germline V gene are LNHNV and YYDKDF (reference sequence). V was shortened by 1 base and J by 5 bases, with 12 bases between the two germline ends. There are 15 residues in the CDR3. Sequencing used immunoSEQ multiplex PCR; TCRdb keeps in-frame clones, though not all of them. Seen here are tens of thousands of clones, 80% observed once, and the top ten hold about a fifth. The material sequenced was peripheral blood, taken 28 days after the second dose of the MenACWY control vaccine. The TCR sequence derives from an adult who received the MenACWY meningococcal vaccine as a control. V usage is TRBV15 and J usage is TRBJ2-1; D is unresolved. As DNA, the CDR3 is TGTGCCACCAGCAGAGCCCTTGAGTCCGACAATGAGCAGTTCTTC. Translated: CATSRALESDNEQFF.